This is a list of T cell receptor beta chains from one sample in a study of OX40 agonist ivuxolimab in advanced cancers. The protocol was immunoSEQ multiplex PCR, while the TCRdb copy is restricted to in-frame clones and leaves out a portion. The sample yields some 77,000 clones, about 88% seen once. The sample here was CD4+ or CD8+ T cells sorted from blood, taken in a trial of the OX40 agonist ivuxolimab. The receptor source for this set is an adult with an advanced solid tumor such as melanoma, head and neck, liver or kidney cancer. Both conserved end residues are part of each CDR3. D genes are given only for firm matches. Clone size is given for some rows only: seen once, a few or many times, or a class if the clone is expanded.

CDR3aa: CASKVTSGRLNEQFF
CDR3nt: TGTGCCAGCAAGGTTACTAGCGGGAGGTTAAATGAGCAGTTCTTC
j_gene: TRBJ2-1
v_gene: TRBV27
d_gene: TRBD2
abundance: once

CDR3aa: CAIGTGSIDYGYTF
CDR3nt: TGTGCCATCGGGACAGGGAGTATAGACTATGGCTACACCTTC
j_gene: TRBJ1-2
v_gene: TRBV10-3
d_gene: TRBD1
abundance: NA

CDR3aa: CASSLASSNEQFF
CDR3nt: TGCGCCAGCAGCTTGGCTAGCAGCAATGAGCAGTTCTTC
j_gene: TRBJ2-1
v_gene: TRBV5-1
d_gene: NA
abundance: NA

CDR3aa: CASSPLAGVETQYF
CDR3nt: TGTGCCAGCAGCCCCCTAGCGGGAGTTGAGACCCAGTACTTC
j_gene: TRBJ2-5
v_gene: TRBV7-2
d_gene: TRBD2
abundance: NA

CDR3aa: CASSLAPQGAVGGELFF
CDR3nt: TGCGCCAGCAGCTTGGCCCCACAGGGGGCAGTAGGCGGGGAGCTGTTTTTT
j_gene: TRBJ2-2
v_gene: TRBV5-1
d_gene: TRBD1
abundance: NA

CDR3aa: CASSLTEVALRVREQFF
CDR3nt: TGTGCCAGCAGCTTAACCGAGGTGGCCCTCAGGGTTCGGGAGCAGTTCTTC
j_gene: TRBJ2-1
v_gene: TRBV7-6
d_gene: NA
abundance: NA

CDR3aa: CASSQGTSYGYTF
CDR3nt: TGCGCCAGCAGCCAAGGGACAAGCTATGGCTACACCTTC
j_gene: TRBJ1-2
v_gene: TRBV4-1
d_gene: NA
abundance: once

CDR3aa: CASSLEGEHNEQFF
CDR3nt: TGCGCCAGCAGCTTGGAGGGGGAACACAATGAGCAGTTCTTC
j_gene: TRBJ2-1
v_gene: TRBV5-1
d_gene: NA
abundance: NA

CDR3aa: CASSVSLANTGELFF
CDR3nt: TGTGCCAGCAGCGTTAGCCTAGCGAACACCGGGGAGCTGTTTTTT
j_gene: TRBJ2-2
v_gene: TRBV9
d_gene: NA
abundance: NA

CDR3aa: CASSLMGQRGYGYTF
CDR3nt: TGTGCCAGCAGCTTGATGGGGCAGCGGGGCTATGGCTACACCTTC
j_gene: TRBJ1-2
v_gene: TRBV5-6
d_gene: NA
abundance: NA

CDR3aa: CASSSRQASYEQYF
CDR3nt: TGTGCCAGCAGCTCGAGACAGGCGAGCTACGAGCAGTACTTC
j_gene: TRBJ2-7
v_gene: TRBV7-2
d_gene: NA
abundance: NA

CDR3aa: CASSDWSTEAFF
CDR3nt: TGTGCCAGCAGTGACTGGAGCACTGAAGCTTTCTTT
j_gene: TRBJ1-1
v_gene: TRBV6-1
d_gene: NA
abundance: NA

CDR3aa: CASSPGLAGLHNEQFF
CDR3nt: TGTGCCAGCAGCCCGGGACTAGCGGGACTACATAATGAGCAGTTCTTC
j_gene: TRBJ2-1
v_gene: TRBV5-4
d_gene: TRBD2
abundance: once

CDR3aa: CASSLVGGTYNEQFF
CDR3nt: TGTGCCAGCAGCTTAGTGGGCGGGACCTACAATGAGCAGTTCTTC
j_gene: TRBJ2-1
v_gene: TRBV7-2
d_gene: NA
abundance: NA

CDR3aa: CASKGHIRDRWNTEAFF
CDR3nt: TGTGCCAGTAAAGGACACATACGGGACAGGTGGAACACTGAAGCTTTCTTT
j_gene: TRBJ1-1
v_gene: TRBV19
d_gene: TRBD1
abundance: NA

CDR3aa: CASSLWVDETQYF
CDR3nt: TGTGCCAGCAGCTTATGGGTGGATGAGACCCAGTACTTC
j_gene: TRBJ2-5
v_gene: TRBV7-8
d_gene: NA
abundance: NA

CDR3aa: CASSVVRGSQTGELFF
CDR3nt: TGTGCCAGCAGCGTAGTTAGGGGGAGCCAAACCGGGGAGCTGTTTTTT
j_gene: TRBJ2-2
v_gene: TRBV9
d_gene: NA
abundance: NA

CDR3aa: CASRRTGGSYEQYF
CDR3nt: TGTGCCAGCAGGAGGACAGGGGGCTCCTACGAGCAGTACTTC
j_gene: TRBJ2-7
v_gene: TRBV2
d_gene: TRBD1
abundance: NA

CDR3aa: CASSLGGANTEAFF
CDR3nt: TGTGCCAGCAGCTTAGGGGGGGCCAACACTGAAGCTTTCTTT
j_gene: TRBJ1-1
v_gene: TRBV13
d_gene: NA
abundance: NA

CDR3aa: CASSLKGFGEAFF
CDR3nt: TGTGCCAGCAGCTTAAAGGGATTTGGTGAAGCTTTCTTT
j_gene: TRBJ1-1
v_gene: TRBV7-8
d_gene: NA
abundance: few

CDR3aa: CASSPLGILLEQYF
CDR3nt: TGTGCCAGCAGTCCCCTGGGGATATTGCTCGAGCAGTACTTC
j_gene: TRBJ2-7
v_gene: TRBV28
d_gene: NA
abundance: NA

CDR3aa: CASSIQGNYGYTF
CDR3nt: TGTGCCAGTAGTATACAGGGTAACTATGGCTACACCTTC
j_gene: TRBJ1-2
v_gene: TRBV19
d_gene: NA
abundance: NA

CDR3aa: CASSRAGGMAYEQYF
CDR3nt: TGTGCCAGCAGCCGGGCAGGGGGCATGGCCTACGAGCAGTACTTC
j_gene: TRBJ2-7
v_gene: TRBV7-6
d_gene: TRBD1
abundance: NA

CDR3aa: CASSLWGSQAFF
CDR3nt: TGTGCCAGCAGCTTATGGGGCAGCCAAGCTTTCTTT
j_gene: TRBJ1-1
v_gene: TRBV7-9
d_gene: NA
abundance: NA

CDR3aa: CASSSAGGPYEQYF
CDR3nt: TGTGCCAGCAGCTCAGCGGGAGGGCCCTACGAGCAGTACTTC
j_gene: TRBJ2-7
v_gene: TRBV5-4
d_gene: TRBD2
abundance: NA

CDR3aa: CASSDTSGSGGELFF
CDR3nt: TGTGCCAGCAGTGATACTAGCGGGAGCGGCGGGGAGCTGTTTTTT
j_gene: TRBJ2-2
v_gene: TRBV25-1
d_gene: TRBD2
abundance: NA

CDR3aa: CASSADDSGRSYNEQFF
CDR3nt: TGTGCCAGCAGCGCAGACGATAGCGGGAGATCCTACAATGAGCAGTTCTTC
j_gene: TRBJ2-1
v_gene: TRBV9
d_gene: TRBD2
abundance: NA

CDR3aa: CASSLSRDSYGYTF
CDR3nt: TGTGCCAGCAGCTTGAGTCGGGACTCCTATGGCTACACCTTC
j_gene: TRBJ1-2
v_gene: TRBV7-9
d_gene: NA
abundance: once

CDR3aa: CASSRTSETQYF
CDR3nt: TGTGCCAGTAGTAGGACTTCGGAGACCCAGTACTTC
j_gene: TRBJ2-5
v_gene: TRBV19
d_gene: NA
abundance: NA

CDR3aa: CAIKADKNIQYF
CDR3nt: TGTGCTATAAAGGCTGACAAAAACATTCAGTACTTC
j_gene: TRBJ2-4
v_gene: TRBV6-4
d_gene: NA
abundance: NA

CDR3aa: CASSLQLPPGEQYF
CDR3nt: TGTGCCAGCAGCTTACAACTACCGCCGGGGGAGCAGTACTTC
j_gene: TRBJ2-7
v_gene: TRBV11-2
d_gene: NA
abundance: once

CDR3aa: CASSMESGLAEGETQYF
CDR3nt: TGTGCCAGTAGTATGGAGTCCGGACTAGCGGAAGGAGAGACCCAGTACTTC
j_gene: TRBJ2-5
v_gene: TRBV19
d_gene: TRBD2
abundance: NA

CDR3aa: CASSESLGILAGELFF
CDR3nt: TGTGCCAGCAGTGAAAGCCTCGGGATTCTCGCCGGGGAGCTGTTTTTT
j_gene: TRBJ2-2
v_gene: TRBV6-1
d_gene: NA
abundance: NA

CDR3aa: CASSATVMNTEAFF
CDR3nt: TGTGCCAGTAGCGCGACAGTCATGAACACTGAAGCTTTCTTT
j_gene: TRBJ1-1
v_gene: TRBV19
d_gene: NA
abundance: NA

CDR3aa: CASSEGQGRDGELFF
CDR3nt: TGTGCCAGCAGTGAGGGACAGGGACGGGACGGGGAGCTGTTTTTT
j_gene: TRBJ2-2
v_gene: TRBV2
d_gene: TRBD1
abundance: NA

CDR3aa: CASSLEGVGANVLTF
CDR3nt: TGTGCCAGCAGTTTGGAGGGGGTAGGGGCCAACGTCCTGACTTTC
j_gene: TRBJ2-6
v_gene: TRBV27
d_gene: NA
abundance: NA

CDR3aa: CASSATRGNSPLHF
CDR3nt: TGTGCCAGCAGCGCGACGCGGGGTAATTCACCCCTCCACTTT
j_gene: TRBJ1-6
v_gene: TRBV6-5
d_gene: NA
abundance: NA

CDR3aa: CAWRVSGSTDTQYF
CDR3nt: TGTGCCTGGAGGGTTAGCGGGAGTACAGATACGCAGTATTTT
j_gene: TRBJ2-3
v_gene: TRBV30
d_gene: TRBD2
abundance: NA

CDR3aa: CASRLLAVNTGELFF
CDR3nt: TGTGCCAGTAGGTTGTTAGCAGTGAACACCGGGGAGCTGTTTTTT
j_gene: TRBJ2-2
v_gene: TRBV19
d_gene: NA
abundance: once

CDR3aa: CASRRPHTDTQYF
CDR3nt: TGTGCCAGCAGGAGGCCCCACACAGATACGCAGTATTTT
j_gene: TRBJ2-3
v_gene: TRBV2
d_gene: NA
abundance: NA

CDR3aa: CASSLYGSQFNSPLHF
CDR3nt: TGTGCCAGCAGCTTATATGGTAGTCAGTTCAATTCACCCCTCCACTTT
j_gene: TRBJ1-6
v_gene: TRBV7-3
d_gene: NA
abundance: few

CDR3aa: CSVVSSGTSYEQYF
CDR3nt: TGCAGCGTTGTAAGTAGCGGGACCTCCTACGAGCAGTACTTC
j_gene: TRBJ2-7
v_gene: TRBV29-1
d_gene: TRBD2
abundance: NA

CDR3aa: CASSQTSSGELFF
CDR3nt: TGTGCCAGCAGCCAAACTAGCTCCGGGGAGCTGTTTTTT
j_gene: TRBJ2-2
v_gene: TRBV7-3
d_gene: NA
abundance: few

CDR3aa: CASSEHGNYGYTF
CDR3nt: TGTGCCAGCAGTGAACACGGGAACTATGGCTACACCTTC
j_gene: TRBJ1-2
v_gene: TRBV25-1
d_gene: NA
abundance: NA

CDR3aa: CASSPGLAGADTQYF
CDR3nt: TGCGCCAGCAGCCCTGGACTAGCGGGGGCAGATACGCAGTATTTT
j_gene: TRBJ2-3
v_gene: TRBV5-1
d_gene: TRBD2
abundance: NA

CDR3aa: CASMASGSTGTGELFF
CDR3nt: TGTGCCAGCATGGCTAGCGGGAGCACCGGGACCGGGGAGCTGTTTTTT
j_gene: TRBJ2-2
v_gene: TRBV2
d_gene: TRBD2
abundance: NA

CDR3aa: CASLPGGRETQYF
CDR3nt: TGTGCCAGTCTCCCTGGGGGGCGAGAGACCCAGTACTTC
j_gene: TRBJ2-5
v_gene: TRBV25-1
d_gene: NA
abundance: NA

CDR3aa: CASSVDMGQPQHF
CDR3nt: TGTGCCAGCAGCGTAGACATGGGTCAGCCCCAGCATTTT
j_gene: TRBJ1-5
v_gene: TRBV9
d_gene: NA
abundance: once

CDR3aa: CASKGTSGRNEQYF
CDR3nt: TGTGCCAGCAAGGGGACTAGCGGGAGGAACGAGCAGTACTTC
j_gene: TRBJ2-7
v_gene: TRBV7-2
d_gene: TRBD2
abundance: NA

CDR3aa: CSVPRDRGLEQYF
CDR3nt: TGCAGCGTTCCCAGGGACAGGGGGCTTGAGCAGTACTTC
j_gene: TRBJ2-7
v_gene: TRBV29-1
d_gene: TRBD1
abundance: NA

CDR3aa: CASSPPGLWRYEQYF
CDR3nt: TGTGCCAGCAGTCCCCCTGGACTGTGGAGGTATGAGCAGTACTTC
j_gene: TRBJ2-7
v_gene: TRBV28
d_gene: NA
abundance: NA

CDR3aa: CASSLADQSRQPQHF
CDR3nt: TGTGCCAGCAGCTTAGCGGACCAATCGAGGCAGCCCCAGCATTTT
j_gene: TRBJ1-5
v_gene: TRBV7-3
d_gene: NA
abundance: NA

CDR3aa: CASSLGPAFF
CDR3nt: TGTGCCAGCAGCTTAGGTCCCGCTTTCTTT
j_gene: TRBJ1-1
v_gene: TRBV7-2
d_gene: NA
abundance: NA

CDR3aa: CASRGLSETQYF
CDR3nt: TGTGCCAGCCGGGGCCTGTCAGAGACCCAGTACTTC
j_gene: TRBJ2-5
v_gene: TRBV7-9
d_gene: NA
abundance: NA

CDR3aa: CASSLGGSGSPLHF
CDR3nt: TGTGCCAGCAGCTTAGGCGGCTCGGGGTCACCCCTCCACTTT
j_gene: TRBJ1-6
v_gene: TRBV7-2
d_gene: NA
abundance: NA